These 12 T cell receptor beta chains share one sample of origin, sequenced in a study of blood T cell repertoires in COVID-19. Sequencing was performed with immunoSEQ multiplex PCR; in TCRdb, only in-frame clones are kept and a portion is missing. The profile covers 85,000 to 110,000 clones, with roughly nine tenths appearing a single time and more than 15% taken by the ten largest. The specimen sequenced was peripheral blood. These receptors were collected from a woman aged 80 or older in a cohort sampled during active COVID-19.

The V call is TRBV6-5, the J call TRBJ2-3, with D possibly being TRBD2 (5 bases). Germline V gene data show CDR1 as MNHEY and CDR2 as SVGAGI. This CDR3 is 15 amino acids long. Trimming took off 5 bases at V and 5 bases at J, with 17 bases between the two ends. Here the CDR3 reads CASSPFGGSRDTQYF. The CDR3 DNA sequence: TGTGCCAGCAGTCCGTTCGGAGGCTCGAGAGATACGCAGTATTTT.

This sequence joins TRBV15 and TRBJ2-7; 8 bases align to TRBD2. The germline V gene encodes CDR1 LNHNV and CDR2 YYDKDF (reference sequence). This CDR3 contains 15 residues. J was trimmed by 5 bases and V by 0 bases; bases with no gene match: 6. CDR3 sequence reads: CATSRDSGDRNEQYF. Written as DNA, the CDR3 is TGTGCCACCAGCAGAGATAGCGGGGATAGAAACGAGCAGTACTTC.

The V call is TRBV28, the J call TRBJ1-2; D is possibly TRBD1 (5 bases). CDR1 and CDR2 (germline): MDHEN, SYDVKM. The V end was cut by 4 bases, the J end by 4 bases, with 16 bases between. The CDR3 length is 15 residues. CDR3 nucleotides: TGTGCCAGCAGTTCTGTCCCTGGGGGGGTCTATGGCTACACCTTC. Amino acids: CASSSVPGGVYGYTF.

CDR3 region: CASSRTGGLNGYTF. As DNA, the CDR3 is TGTGCCAGCAGCCGTACAGGGGGCTTAAATGGCTACACCTTC. This sequence joins TRBV3-1 (or the pseudogene TRBV3-2) and TRBJ1-2, with 9 bases aligning to TRBD1. The V gene's germline CDR1 is LGHDT and CDR2 YNNKEL (reference sequence). The length of the CDR3 is 14 residues. The V and J ends lost 4 bases and 6 bases, in that order; junction bases with no gene match: 6.

The chain joins TRBV3-1 (or the pseudogene TRBV3-2) to TRBJ2-1, with 12 bases identical to TRBD2. The V and J ends lost 6 bases and 5 bases, in that order; junction bases with no gene match: 5. The germline CDR1 and CDR2 sequences are LGHDT and YNNKEL (reference sequence). This CDR3 region has 15 residues. CDR3 loop: CASSQTSGRNNEQFF. CDR3 bases: TGTGCCAGCAGTCAAACTAGCGGGAGGAACAATGAGCAGTTCTTC.

The rearrangement joins TRBV6-2 or TRBV6-3 to TRBJ1-4; D is possibly TRBD1 (5 bases). V was trimmed by 5 bases and J by 8 bases, leaving 15 bases between them. From germline, CDR1 is MNHEY and CDR2 SVGEGT. This CDR3 spans 14 amino acids. CDR3 sequence (DNA): TGTGCCAGCAGTCCGGGACTTCCACCGGAAAAACTGTTTTTT. This codes for CASSPGLPPEKLFF.

The CDR3 spells CASSDSSLANYNEQFF. CDR3 bases: TGTGCCAGCAGTGACTCTAGCCTCGCTAACTACAATGAGCAGTTCTTC. The rearrangement joins TRBV6-4 to TRBJ2-1, with D unclear. Germline loops: CDR1 MRHNA, CDR2 SNTAGT. The CDR3 consists of 16 residues. The germline V and J ends were trimmed by 0 bases and 3 bases, with 12 bases remaining between them.

The chain uses TRBV14 and TRBJ1-1; D remains ambiguous. The V gene's germline CDR1 is SGHDN and CDR2 FVKESK. The CDR3 contains 15 residues. Deletions cut 1 base from V and 1 base from J, with 10 bases between. CDR3: CASSQVVGENTEAFF. CDR3 in DNA: TGTGCCAGCAGCCAAGTGGTTGGAGAGAACACTGAAGCTTTCTTT.

The chain couples TRBV3-1 (or the pseudogene TRBV3-2) to TRBJ1-2; TRBD1 agrees at 10 bases. With 4 bases clipped from V and 4 bases from J, the junction kept 12 bases outside the gene matches. The CDR3 length is 17 residues. The germline gives CDR1 LGHDT, CDR2 YNNKEL (reference sequence). This CDR3 reads CASSLFTGTGAPYGYTF. Written as DNA, the CDR3 is TGTGCCAGCAGCCTGTTTACCGGGACAGGGGCACCCTATGGCTACACCTTC.

V usage is TRBV11-2 and J usage is TRBJ1-1; perhaps TRBD1 as D (6 bases). The CDR3 is made up of 15 amino acids. CDR1 is SGHAT, CDR2 FQNNGV, per germline. V was pared by 2 bases and J by 0 bases, with 10 bases between. The CDR3 sequence: CASSLQGGLNTEAFF. The CDR3 DNA reads as TGTGCCAGCAGCTTACAAGGGGGTTTGAACACTGAAGCTTTCTTT.

The chain couples TRBV5-1 to TRBJ2-2; 8 positions agree with TRBD1. The germline gives CDR1 SGHRS, CDR2 YFSETQ. V was pared by 6 bases and J by 0 bases, with 10 bases of the junction left unmatched. This CDR3 is built from 17 residues. The CDR3 coding sequence is TGCGCCAGCAACCTTTGGGGGACAGGAACGAACACCGGGGAGCTGTTTTTT. Residues: CASNLWGTGTNTGELFF.

V and J are TRBV5-1 and TRBJ2-3, with TRBD2 matching 9 bases. V lost 3 bases, J lost 4 bases, and 15 bases stayed unmatched. Germline CDR1 and CDR2: SGHRS and YFSETQ. The CDR3 runs to 18 residues. CDR3 amino acids: CASSSMAVLAGRADTQYF. The CDR3 region has the DNA TGCGCCAGCAGCTCTATGGCCGTCCTAGCGGGAAGGGCAGATACGCAGTATTTT.